This is a list of T cell receptor beta chains from one sample in a study of cytomegalovirus exposure and HLA in healthy donors. Only in-frame clones appear in the TCRdb table, and some are missing; sequencing was by immunoSEQ multiplex PCR. The data hold fewer than 200,000 clones, with about 90% observed a single time. The sample was PBMCs. Every receptor here comes from a woman in her late teens or twenties in good health and CMV-seropositive. The CDR3 runs from the conserved cysteine through the conserved F or W. The order of the fields is clone size, J gene, V gene, D gene, CDR3 protein, CDR3 DNA. D genes are given only for firm matches. Rows give clone size only sometimes, using once, few, many, or a class for an expanded clone.

size: .; J: TRBJ2-1; V: TRBV10-3; D: .; CDR3: CAISESQHSYNEQFF; DNA: TGTGCCATCAGTGAGTCACAACACTCCTACAATGAGCAGTTCTTC
size: once; J: TRBJ2-7; V: TRBV10-3; D: .; CDR3: CAISESNWGRDF; DNA: TGTGCCATCAGTGAGTCCAATTGGGGCCGGGACTTC
size: .; J: TRBJ1-5; V: TRBV28; D: .; CDR3: CASSSPVEAPQHF; DNA: TGTGCCAGCAGTTCCCCCGTGGAGGCGCCCCAGCATTTT
size: .; J: TRBJ2-7; V: TRBV7-9; D: .; CDR3: CASSYNSGSDPYEQYF; DNA: TGTGCCAGCAGCTATAACAGCGGTAGCGATCCCTACGAGCAGTACTTC
size: .; J: TRBJ2-3; V: TRBV7-9; D: .; CDR3: CASSRNTLSSTDTQYF; DNA: TGTGCCAGCAGCCGCAACACCCTCTCTAGCACAGATACGCAGTATTTT
size: .; J: TRBJ1-2; V: TRBV6-6; D: TRBD1; CDR3: CASSYSWERGPYGYTF; DNA: TGTGCCAGCAGTTACTCTTGGGAAAGGGGGCCCTATGGCTACACCTTC
size: .; J: TRBJ2-5; V: TRBV5-1; D: .; CDR3: CASSLASETQYF; DNA: TGCGCCAGCAGCTTGGCCTCGGAGACCCAGTACTTC
size: few; J: TRBJ1-1; V: TRBV11-3; D: .; CDR3: CASSLRLNTEAFF; DNA: TGTGCCAGCAGCTTGAGGCTGAACACTGAAGCTTTCTTT
size: .; J: TRBJ2-2; V: TRBV4-2; D: TRBD2; CDR3: CASSQVTTSGNTGELFF; DNA: TGTGCCAGCAGCCAGGTAACGACTAGCGGGAACACCGGGGAGCTGTTTTTT
size: .; J: TRBJ2-5; V: TRBV7-7; D: TRBD2; CDR3: CASSLLAGETQYF; DNA: TGTGCTAGCAGCTTATTAGCGGGGGAGACCCAGTACTTC
size: once; J: TRBJ1-2; V: TRBV29-1; D: .; CDR3: CSAPSGVIGYTF; DNA: TGCAGCGCCCCGAGCGGGGTAATTGGCTACACCTTC
size: .; J: TRBJ2-7; V: TRBV28; D: .; CDR3: CASSLLGGSFPYEQYF; DNA: TGTGCCAGCAGTTTACTCGGGGGATCATTCCCCTACGAGCAGTACTTC
size: .; J: TRBJ2-7; V: TRBV28; D: .; CDR3: CASSSPLADSYEQYF; DNA: TGTGCCAGCAGCTCCCCTTTAGCGGATTCCTACGAGCAGTACTTC
size: .; J: TRBJ1-5; V: TRBV4-3; D: .; CDR3: CASSQNTAGQPQHF; DNA: TGCGCCAGCAGCCAGAATACGGCGGGACAGCCCCAGCATTTT
size: few; J: TRBJ2-3; V: TRBV27; D: TRBD2; CDR3: CASRPRLADTSTDTQYF; DNA: TGTGCCAGCAGACCTAGACTAGCAGATACTAGCACAGATACGCAGTATTTT
size: .; J: TRBJ2-3; V: TRBV9; D: .; CDR3: CASSTQGSTDTQYF; DNA: TGTGCCAGCAGCACCCAGGGAAGCACAGATACGCAGTATTTT
size: .; J: TRBJ1-4; V: TRBV6-1; D: TRBD1; CDR3: CATTGHEEKLFF; DNA: TGTGCCACGACAGGGCACGAGGAAAAACTGTTTTTT
size: .; J: TRBJ1-4; V: TRBV30; D: TRBD1; CDR3: CAWSVGTGRYEKLFF; DNA: TGTGCCTGGAGTGTAGGGACAGGGAGGTACGAAAAACTGTTTTTT
size: .; J: TRBJ1-3; V: TRBV29-1; D: .; CDR3: CSVEDTVQGNTIYF; DNA: TGCAGCGTTGAAGATACCGTACAAGGAAACACCATATATTTT
size: once; J: TRBJ2-1; V: TRBV5-4; D: TRBD2; CDR3: CASSLGAGTMYNEQFF; DNA: TGTGCCAGCAGCTTGGGGGCCGGGACTATGTACAATGAGCAGTTCTTC
size: .; J: TRBJ2-2; V: TRBV7-9; D: TRBD1; CDR3: CASSQTGQIGELFF; DNA: TGTGCCAGCAGCCAGACAGGGCAAATCGGGGAGCTGTTTTTT
size: .; J: TRBJ2-1; V: TRBV4-2; D: TRBD1; CDR3: CASSQPGTGNEQFF; DNA: TGTGCCAGCAGCCAACCCGGGACAGGGAATGAGCAGTTCTTC